Listed below are T cell receptor beta chains from one sample, sequenced in a study of blood T cell repertoires in COVID-19. The method was immunoSEQ multiplex PCR; TCRdb's version includes in-frame clones alone and lacks a portion of them. The sample consists of 310,000 or so clones, over 80% of them appearing once. Sequenced: PBMCs or T cells enriched from blood (not recorded which). These receptors were taken from a woman younger than 35 who had recovered from COVID-19. The CDR3 runs from the conserved cysteine through the conserved F or W. D genes are given only for firm matches. Not every row has a clone size; where given, it reads once, few, many or a size class.

d_gene: .; v_gene: TRBV3-1/TRBV3-2; abundance: .; j_gene: TRBJ1-1; CDR3aa: CASSPSSRGNTEAFF; CDR3nt: TGTGCCAGCAGTCCATCGAGCCGGGGGAACACTGAAGCTTTCTTT
d_gene: TRBD1; v_gene: TRBV7-2; abundance: .; j_gene: TRBJ2-1; CDR3aa: CASSLAGTGGSEQFF; CDR3nt: TGTGCCAGCAGCTTAGCCGGGACAGGGGGAAGTGAGCAGTTCTTC
d_gene: .; v_gene: TRBV5-6; abundance: .; j_gene: TRBJ1-1; CDR3aa: CASSFRVRDTEAFF; CDR3nt: TGTGCCAGCAGCTTCAGGGTACGGGACACTGAAGCTTTCTTT
d_gene: .; v_gene: TRBV5-1; abundance: .; j_gene: TRBJ2-1; CDR3aa: CASSLFGDSYNEQFF; CDR3nt: TGCGCCAGCAGCTTGTTCGGAGACTCCTACAATGAGCAGTTCTTC
d_gene: .; v_gene: TRBV5-8; abundance: .; j_gene: TRBJ2-2; CDR3aa: CASSLGRRAVGELFF; CDR3nt: TGTGCCAGCAGCTTGGGACGGAGGGCCGTGGGGGAGCTGTTTTTT
d_gene: TRBD1; v_gene: TRBV5-4; abundance: .; j_gene: TRBJ2-6; CDR3aa: CASSSGTGRGGANVLTF; CDR3nt: TGTGCCAGCAGTTCCGGGACAGGGCGCGGTGGGGCCAACGTCCTGACTTTC
d_gene: TRBD1; v_gene: TRBV7-9; abundance: once; j_gene: TRBJ2-5; CDR3aa: CASSLARTGQETQYF; CDR3nt: TGTGCCAGCAGCTTAGCAAGGACAGGTCAAGAGACCCAGTACTTC
d_gene: TRBD2; v_gene: TRBV28; abundance: .; j_gene: TRBJ2-7; CDR3aa: CASRHPAAWREVVCEQYF; CDR3nt: TGTGCCAGCAGGCACCCCGCAGCTTGGCGGGAGGTCGTTTGCGAGCAGTACTTC
d_gene: TRBD2; v_gene: TRBV9; abundance: .; j_gene: TRBJ2-1; CDR3aa: CASATPGTSGRNEQFF; CDR3nt: TGTGCCAGCGCGACACCCGGGACTAGCGGGAGGAATGAGCAGTTCTTC
d_gene: TRBD1; v_gene: TRBV19; abundance: once; j_gene: TRBJ1-2; CDR3aa: CASIPGTAANYGYTF; CDR3nt: TGTGCCAGTATCCCCGGGACAGCTGCTAACTATGGCTACACCTTC
d_gene: TRBD2; v_gene: TRBV5-1; abundance: .; j_gene: TRBJ2-1; CDR3aa: CATMREGAGSEQFF; CDR3nt: TGCGCCACCATGCGGGAGGGAGCAGGGAGTGAGCAGTTCTTC
d_gene: .; v_gene: TRBV6-5; abundance: once; j_gene: TRBJ2-7; CDR3aa: CASSYPDGLSYEQYF; CDR3nt: TGTGCCAGCAGTTACCCGGACGGACTTTCCTACGAGCAGTACTTC
d_gene: .; v_gene: TRBV20-1; abundance: few; j_gene: TRBJ1-2; CDR3aa: CSANEGHYEGYTF; CDR3nt: TGCAGTGCTAATGAGGGGCACTACGAGGGCTACACCTTC
d_gene: .; v_gene: TRBV5-4; abundance: .; j_gene: TRBJ1-1; CDR3aa: CASSFPPGRNTEAFF; CDR3nt: TGTGCCAGCAGCTTTCCACCGGGGAGGAACACTGAAGCTTTCTTT
d_gene: .; v_gene: TRBV14; abundance: .; j_gene: TRBJ1-2; CDR3aa: CASSQEVTIHGYTF; CDR3nt: TGTGCCAGCAGCCAAGAAGTAACAATCCATGGCTACACCTTC
d_gene: .; v_gene: TRBV7-8; abundance: .; j_gene: TRBJ1-1; CDR3aa: CASSLVDIPNTEAFF; CDR3nt: TGTGCCAGCAGCTTAGTCGACATCCCGAACACTGAAGCTTTCTTT
d_gene: .; v_gene: TRBV5-4; abundance: .; j_gene: TRBJ1-1; CDR3aa: CASSRNRGVTDIEAFF; CDR3nt: TGTGCCAGCAGCCGAAACCGGGGGGTGACAGACATTGAAGCTTTCTTT
d_gene: .; v_gene: TRBV5-4; abundance: .; j_gene: TRBJ1-1; CDR3aa: CASSSPRGADTEAFF; CDR3nt: TGTGCCAGCAGCTCGCCCAGGGGCGCCGACACTGAAGCTTTCTTT
d_gene: .; v_gene: TRBV5-5; abundance: once; j_gene: TRBJ2-7; CDR3aa: CASSPVGAAEQYF; CDR3nt: TGTGCCAGCAGCCCTGTGGGAGCTGCGGAGCAGTACTTC
d_gene: TRBD2; v_gene: TRBV7-2; abundance: once; j_gene: TRBJ2-7; CDR3aa: CASSFYSGGASHEQYF; CDR3nt: TGTGCCAGCAGCTTTTATAGCGGGGGGGCCTCCCACGAGCAGTACTTC
d_gene: TRBD1; v_gene: TRBV18; abundance: .; j_gene: TRBJ1-3; CDR3aa: CASSPQGQGNTIYF; CDR3nt: TGTGCCAGCTCACCACAGGGACAGGGGAACACCATATATTTT
d_gene: TRBD1; v_gene: TRBV2; abundance: .; j_gene: TRBJ2-3; CDR3aa: CASPRGQAADTQYF; CDR3nt: TGTGCCAGCCCGAGGGGACAGGCGGCAGATACGCAGTATTTT
d_gene: .; v_gene: TRBV15; abundance: .; j_gene: TRBJ1-2; CDR3aa: CATSRGGGRDYGYTF; CDR3nt: TGTGCCACCAGCAGAGGGGGGGGCAGAGACTATGGCTACACCTTC
d_gene: .; v_gene: TRBV13; abundance: once; j_gene: TRBJ1-3; CDR3aa: CASSLLSGYSGNTIYF; CDR3nt: TGTGCCAGCAGCTTACTATCGGGTTACTCTGGAAACACCATATATTTT
d_gene: TRBD1; v_gene: TRBV24-1; abundance: .; j_gene: TRBJ1-2; CDR3aa: CATSDPDRESLYGYTF; CDR3nt: TGTGCCACCAGTGACCCCGACAGGGAATCTCTATATGGCTACACCTTC
d_gene: .; v_gene: TRBV5-6; abundance: .; j_gene: TRBJ2-1; CDR3aa: CASSLDRGEQFF; CDR3nt: TGTGCCAGCAGCTTGGACCGGGGTGAGCAGTTCTTC
d_gene: .; v_gene: TRBV24-1; abundance: .; j_gene: TRBJ2-7; CDR3aa: CATSEGSSYEQYF; CDR3nt: TGTGCCACCAGTGAAGGGAGCTCCTACGAGCAGTACTTC
d_gene: .; v_gene: TRBV10-3; abundance: .; j_gene: TRBJ1-1; CDR3aa: CAISESGARWNF; CDR3nt: TGTGCCATCAGTGAGTCAGGGGCCCGCTGGAATTTT
d_gene: TRBD2; v_gene: TRBV6-2/TRBV6-3; abundance: .; j_gene: TRBJ2-3; CDR3aa: CASSSTLAGAPDTQYF; CDR3nt: TGTGCCAGCAGTTCTACCCTAGCGGGCGCTCCAGATACGCAGTATTTT
d_gene: .; v_gene: TRBV7-2; abundance: .; j_gene: TRBJ1-2; CDR3aa: CASSQQVAGGIYGYTF; CDR3nt: TGTGCCAGCAGCCAACAGGTCGCGGGGGGCATCTATGGCTACACCTTC
d_gene: .; v_gene: TRBV12-5; abundance: .; j_gene: TRBJ1-4; CDR3aa: CASGFGRRNEKLFF; CDR3nt: TGTGCTAGTGGTTTCGGCAGGAGGAATGAAAAACTGTTTTTT
d_gene: TRBD1; v_gene: TRBV28; abundance: .; j_gene: TRBJ1-1; CDR3aa: CASSPTGLNTEAFF; CDR3nt: TGTGCCAGCAGTCCGACAGGGTTGAACACTGAAGCTTTCTTT
d_gene: TRBD1; v_gene: TRBV28; abundance: .; j_gene: TRBJ1-2; CDR3aa: CAITTAGGESGYTF; CDR3nt: TGTGCCATCACAACCGCAGGGGGAGAGTCTGGCTACACCTTC
d_gene: TRBD2; v_gene: TRBV5-1; abundance: .; j_gene: TRBJ2-3; CDR3aa: CASSFGTSSGGATDTQYF; CDR3nt: TGCGCCAGCAGCTTCGGGACCTCTAGCGGGGGGGCAACAGATACGCAGTATTTT
d_gene: .; v_gene: TRBV30; abundance: .; j_gene: TRBJ1-1; CDR3aa: CAWSVNLGQAEAFF; CDR3nt: TGTGCCTGGAGTGTAAATCTGGGACAAGCTGAAGCTTTCTTT
d_gene: .; v_gene: TRBV5-1; abundance: .; j_gene: TRBJ2-5; CDR3aa: CASSAGSLLQTQYF; CDR3nt: TGCGCCAGCAGCGCAGGATCCTTGCTCCAGACCCAGTACTTC
d_gene: .; v_gene: TRBV4-1; abundance: once; j_gene: TRBJ1-6; CDR3aa: CASSQEYRRINSPLHF; CDR3nt: TGCGCCAGCAGCCAAGAATATCGCAGAATAAATTCACCCCTCCACTTT
d_gene: .; v_gene: TRBV6-1; abundance: .; j_gene: TRBJ1-3; CDR3aa: CASSDPWTDGNTIYF; CDR3nt: TGTGCCAGCAGTGACCCCTGGACAGACGGAAACACCATATATTTT
d_gene: .; v_gene: TRBV10-3; abundance: .; j_gene: TRBJ2-5; CDR3aa: CAISATSAETQYF; CDR3nt: TGTGCCATCAGTGCGACTAGTGCGGAGACCCAGTACTTC
d_gene: .; v_gene: TRBV7-7; abundance: once; j_gene: TRBJ1-2; CDR3aa: CASSPWAVVGYGYTF; CDR3nt: TGTGCCAGCAGCCCCTGGGCAGTTGTGGGCTATGGCTACACCTTC
d_gene: .; v_gene: TRBV7-9; abundance: once; j_gene: TRBJ1-2; CDR3aa: CASSGSGALIYGYTF; CDR3nt: TGTGCCAGCAGCGGAAGTGGGGCTCTCATCTATGGCTACACCTTC
d_gene: TRBD1; v_gene: TRBV4-3; abundance: .; j_gene: TRBJ1-1; CDR3aa: CASSDRQGRRREAFF; CDR3nt: TGCGCCAGCAGCGATAGACAGGGTAGGCGCCGTGAAGCTTTCTTT
d_gene: .; v_gene: TRBV28; abundance: .; j_gene: TRBJ1-1; CDR3aa: CASSLETEGTEAFF; CDR3nt: TGTGCCAGCAGTTTGGAGACGGAGGGCACTGAAGCTTTCTTT
d_gene: .; v_gene: TRBV4-2; abundance: .; j_gene: TRBJ1-2; CDR3aa: CASSRTQLDGYTF; CDR3nt: TGTGCCAGCAGCCGGACCCAACTAGATGGCTACACCTTC
d_gene: TRBD1; v_gene: TRBV7-2; abundance: .; j_gene: TRBJ1-2; CDR3aa: CASSLGGQGFVYGYTF; CDR3nt: TGTGCCAGCAGCTTAGGAGGACAGGGATTTGTCTATGGCTACACCTTC
d_gene: .; v_gene: TRBV29-1; abundance: once; j_gene: TRBJ1-4; CDR3aa: CSASGGWEKLFF; CDR3nt: TGCAGCGCCTCGGGGGGCTGGGAAAAACTGTTTTTT
d_gene: .; v_gene: TRBV6-6; abundance: once; j_gene: TRBJ2-7; CDR3aa: CASSYVASHREQYF; CDR3nt: TGTGCCAGCAGTTACGTGGCTAGCCATCGGGAGCAGTACTTC
d_gene: .; v_gene: TRBV11-2; abundance: .; j_gene: TRBJ2-3; CDR3aa: CASSLTPERDTQYF; CDR3nt: TGTGCCAGCAGCCTAACCCCGGAGAGAGATACGCAGTATTTT
d_gene: .; v_gene: TRBV5-5; abundance: .; j_gene: TRBJ1-2; CDR3aa: CASSMGGNYGYTF; CDR3nt: TGTGCCAGCAGCATGGGGGGCAACTATGGCTACACCTTC
d_gene: .; v_gene: TRBV3-1/TRBV3-2; abundance: .; j_gene: TRBJ1-1; CDR3aa: CASSQDRGYTEAFF; CDR3nt: TGTGCCAGCAGCCAAGATAGGGGGTACACTGAAGCTTTCTTT
d_gene: .; v_gene: TRBV5-6; abundance: .; j_gene: TRBJ2-3; CDR3aa: CASSLGLVSTDTQYF; CDR3nt: TGTGCCAGCAGCTTGGGGTTAGTTAGCACAGATACGCAGTATTTT
d_gene: .; v_gene: TRBV11-1; abundance: .; j_gene: TRBJ1-2; CDR3aa: CASSEQGPYGYTF; CDR3nt: TGTGCCAGCAGCGAACAGGGTCCTTATGGCTACACCTTC